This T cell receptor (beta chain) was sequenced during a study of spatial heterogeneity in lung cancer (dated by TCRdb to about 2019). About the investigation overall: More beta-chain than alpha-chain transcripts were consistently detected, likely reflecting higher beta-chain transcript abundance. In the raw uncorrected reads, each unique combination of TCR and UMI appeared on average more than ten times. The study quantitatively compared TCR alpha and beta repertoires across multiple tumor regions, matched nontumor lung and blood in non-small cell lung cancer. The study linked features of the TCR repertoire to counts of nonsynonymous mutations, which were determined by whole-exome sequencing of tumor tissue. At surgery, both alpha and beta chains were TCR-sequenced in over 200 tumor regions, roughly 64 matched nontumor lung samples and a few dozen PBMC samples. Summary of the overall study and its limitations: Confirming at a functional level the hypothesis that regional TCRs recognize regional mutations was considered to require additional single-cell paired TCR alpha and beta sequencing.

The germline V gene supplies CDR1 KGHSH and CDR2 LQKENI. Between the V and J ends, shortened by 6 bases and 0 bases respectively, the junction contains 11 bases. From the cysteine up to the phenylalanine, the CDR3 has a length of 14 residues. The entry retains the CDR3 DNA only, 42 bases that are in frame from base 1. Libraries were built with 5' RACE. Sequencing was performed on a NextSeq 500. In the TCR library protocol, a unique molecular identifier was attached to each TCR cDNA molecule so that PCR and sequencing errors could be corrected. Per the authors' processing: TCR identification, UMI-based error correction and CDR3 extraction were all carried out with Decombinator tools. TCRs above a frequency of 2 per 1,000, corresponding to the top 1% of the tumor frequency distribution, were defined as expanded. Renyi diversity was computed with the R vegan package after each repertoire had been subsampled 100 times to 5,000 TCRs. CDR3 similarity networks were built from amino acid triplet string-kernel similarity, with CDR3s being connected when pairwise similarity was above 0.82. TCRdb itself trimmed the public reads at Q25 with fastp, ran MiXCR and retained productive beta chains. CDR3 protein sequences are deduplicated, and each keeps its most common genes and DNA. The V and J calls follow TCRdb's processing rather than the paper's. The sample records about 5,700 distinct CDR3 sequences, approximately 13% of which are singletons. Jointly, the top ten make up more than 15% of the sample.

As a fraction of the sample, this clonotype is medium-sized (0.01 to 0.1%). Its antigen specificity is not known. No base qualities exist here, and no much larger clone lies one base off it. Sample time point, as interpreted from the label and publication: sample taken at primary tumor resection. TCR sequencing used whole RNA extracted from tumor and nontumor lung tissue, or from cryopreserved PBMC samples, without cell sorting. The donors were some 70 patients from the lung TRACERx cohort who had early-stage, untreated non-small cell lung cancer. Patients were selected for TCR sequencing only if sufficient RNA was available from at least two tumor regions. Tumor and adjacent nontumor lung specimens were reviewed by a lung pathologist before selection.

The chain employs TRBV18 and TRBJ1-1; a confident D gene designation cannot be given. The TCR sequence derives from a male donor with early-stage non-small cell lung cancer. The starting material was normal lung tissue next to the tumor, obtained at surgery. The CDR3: CASSPELMNTEAFF. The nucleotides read TGTGCCAGCTCCCCCGAACTGATGAACACTGAAGCTTTCTTT.